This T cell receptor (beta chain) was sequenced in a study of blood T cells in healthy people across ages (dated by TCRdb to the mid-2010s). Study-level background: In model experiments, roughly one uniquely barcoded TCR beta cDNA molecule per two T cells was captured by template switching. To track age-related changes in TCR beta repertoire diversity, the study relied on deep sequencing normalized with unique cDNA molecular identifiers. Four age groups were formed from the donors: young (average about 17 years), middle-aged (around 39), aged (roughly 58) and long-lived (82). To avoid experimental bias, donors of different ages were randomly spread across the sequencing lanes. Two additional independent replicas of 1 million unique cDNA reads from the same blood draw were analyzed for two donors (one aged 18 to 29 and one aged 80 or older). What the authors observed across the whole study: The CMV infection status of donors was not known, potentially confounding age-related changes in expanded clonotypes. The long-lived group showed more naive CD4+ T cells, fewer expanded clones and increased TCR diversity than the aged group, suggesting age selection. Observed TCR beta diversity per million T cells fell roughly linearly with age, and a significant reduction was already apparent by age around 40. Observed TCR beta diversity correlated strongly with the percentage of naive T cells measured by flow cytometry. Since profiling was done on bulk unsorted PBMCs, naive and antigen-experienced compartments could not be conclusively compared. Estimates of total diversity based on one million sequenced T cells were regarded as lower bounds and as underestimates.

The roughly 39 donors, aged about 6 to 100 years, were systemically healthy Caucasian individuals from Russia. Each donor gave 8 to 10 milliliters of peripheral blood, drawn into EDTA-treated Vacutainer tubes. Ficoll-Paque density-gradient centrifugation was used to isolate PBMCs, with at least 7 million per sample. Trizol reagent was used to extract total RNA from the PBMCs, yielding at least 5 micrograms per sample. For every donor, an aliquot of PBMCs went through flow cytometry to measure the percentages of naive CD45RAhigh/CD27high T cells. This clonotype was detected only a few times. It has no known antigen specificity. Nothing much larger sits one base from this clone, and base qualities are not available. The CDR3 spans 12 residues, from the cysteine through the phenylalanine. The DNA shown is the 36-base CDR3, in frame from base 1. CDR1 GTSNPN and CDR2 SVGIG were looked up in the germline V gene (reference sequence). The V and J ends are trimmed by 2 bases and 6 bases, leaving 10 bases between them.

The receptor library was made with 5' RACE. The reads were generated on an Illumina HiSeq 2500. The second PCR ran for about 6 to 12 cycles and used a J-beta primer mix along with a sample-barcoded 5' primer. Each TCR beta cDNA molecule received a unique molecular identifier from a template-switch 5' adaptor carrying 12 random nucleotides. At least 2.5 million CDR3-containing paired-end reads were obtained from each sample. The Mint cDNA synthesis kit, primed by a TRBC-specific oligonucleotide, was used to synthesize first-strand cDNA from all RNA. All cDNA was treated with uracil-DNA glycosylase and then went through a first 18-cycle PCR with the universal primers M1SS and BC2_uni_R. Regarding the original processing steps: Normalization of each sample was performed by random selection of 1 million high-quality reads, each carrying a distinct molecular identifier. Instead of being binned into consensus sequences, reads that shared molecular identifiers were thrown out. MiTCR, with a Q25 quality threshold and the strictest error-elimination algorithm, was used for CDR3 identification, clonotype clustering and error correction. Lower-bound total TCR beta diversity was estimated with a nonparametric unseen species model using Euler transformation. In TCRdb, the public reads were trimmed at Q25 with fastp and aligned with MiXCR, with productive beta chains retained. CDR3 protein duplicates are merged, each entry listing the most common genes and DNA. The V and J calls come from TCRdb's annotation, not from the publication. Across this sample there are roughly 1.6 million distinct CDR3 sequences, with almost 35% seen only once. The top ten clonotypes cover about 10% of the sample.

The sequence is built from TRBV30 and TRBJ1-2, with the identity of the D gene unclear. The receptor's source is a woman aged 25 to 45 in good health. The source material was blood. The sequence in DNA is TGTGCCTGGAGTCCCGAGATAAATGGCTACACCTTC. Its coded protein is CAWSPEINGYTF.